One and the same sample provided the 7 T cell receptor beta chains below, sequenced in a study of T cell repertoires in cytomegalovirus infection. The antigens for these receptors are not known. TCRdb re-called the reads through MiXCR, storing one row per CDR3 protein. The sample lists approximately 910,000 distinct CDR3 sequences; roughly 30% were seen once. The material sequenced was cultured CD8+ T cells from PBMCs, taken from culture after CMV antigen stimulation. Receptor source: a human donor in good health (CMV status not recorded). Some clones in this sample may be carry-over from other donors' samples.

This chain uses TRBV7-7 with TRBJ2-1, with D tentatively TRBD1 or TRBD2 (6 bases each). The CDR3 totals 15 residues. Germline CDR1 is SSHAT and CDR2 is FNYEAQ (reference sequence). CDR3 amino acids: CTSSLVDRPYNEQFF. The CDR3 bases are TGTACTAGCAGCTTAGTGGACAGACCATACAATGAGCAGTTCTTC.

V is TRBV19 and J is TRBJ2-4; D uncertain. Germline V gene lookup returns CDR1 LNHDA and CDR2 SQIVND (reference sequence). Trimming took off 7 bases at V and 7 bases at J, with 11 bases between the two ends. The CDR3 runs 12 residues. The CDR3 loop is CASTDPRNIQYF. The DNA for the CDR3 is TGTGCCAGTACCGACCCTAGGAACATTCAGTACTTC.

This clonotype was picked up a small number of times. The chain joins TRBV6-1 to TRBJ2-7; D call uncertain. Trimming stripped 1 base from V and 1 base from J, with 8 bases between. CDR3 length equals 14 residues. Germline V gene lookup returns CDR1 MNHNS and CDR2 SASEGT. CDR3 region: CASSEGGRSYEQYF. The CDR3 DNA reads as TGTGCCAGCAGTGAAGGCGGAAGATCCTACGAGCAGTACTTC.

This clonotype was seen only a few times. The V and J genes are TRBV27 and TRBJ2-2, with 9 bases fitting TRBD1. V was pared by 3 bases and J by 6 bases, with 5 bases of the junction left unmatched. The length of the CDR3 is 15 residues. Germline CDR1 is MNHEY and CDR2 is SMNVEV (reference sequence). The CDR3 loop is CASSLGQGGAGELFF. Written as DNA, the CDR3 is TGTGCCAGCAGTTTGGGACAGGGTGGAGCCGGGGAGCTGTTTTTT.

This clonotype turned up a few times. The chain joins TRBV7-2 to TRBJ1-5; D is uncertain. Germline V CDR1 and CDR2: SGHTA, FQGNSA. Trimming removed 5 bases at V and 1 base at J, with 12 bases between. There are 15 residues in the CDR3. The CDR3 DNA sequence: TGTGCCAGCAGCATTTCCGGCCGAAGCAATCAGCCCCAGCATTTT. Its translation is CASSISGRSNQPQHF.

This chain links TRBV4-1 with TRBJ1-5; possibly TRBD1 for D (5 bases). Germline V gene lookup returns CDR1 MGHRA and CDR2 YSYEKL. Trimming took off 3 bases at V and 5 bases at J, with 14 bases between the two ends. The CDR3 sequence is 15 residues long. CDR3 residues: CASSHYQGGDQPQHF. The CDR3 region has the DNA TGCGCCAGCAGCCATTACCAGGGAGGTGATCAGCCCCAGCATTTT.

This clonotype was found a few times. The rearrangement uses TRBV7-3 and TRBJ1-4; no reliable D call. The CDR3 extends over 13 amino acids. Per germline, CDR1 SGHTA and CDR2 FQGTGA. Trimming took 4 bases from V and 6 from J, leaving 9 bases between them. CDR3 residues: CASSSIPDEKLFF. The CDR3 DNA sequence: TGTGCCAGCAGCTCCATCCCGGATGAAAAACTGTTTTTT.